The T cell receptor beta chain described here comes from a study of T cell repertoires in cytomegalovirus infection. On the study more broadly: Recently identified HLA-C-restricted CMV epitopes and well-studied HLA-B-restricted CMV epitopes were used by the study.

V was pared by 6 bases and J by 8 bases, with 11 bases between. The CDR3 sequence is 12 residues long. Germline loops: CDR1 SGHAT, CDR2 FQNNGV. As for this clonotype: What it binds is not known.

TCRdb ran MiXCR on the reads and lists one entry per CDR3 protein. The sample holds some 700,000 distinct CDR3 sequences, roughly 33% seen once. The source of this sequence is a human donor in good health (CMV status not recorded). Some clones in this sample may be carry-over from other donors' samples. This chain connects TRBV11-2 to TRBJ2-1; D is undetermined. The sequenced sample was cultured PBMCs, obtained from culture after CMV antigen stimulation. CDR3 protein: CASSWAGDEQFF. The CDR3 DNA reads TGTGCCAGCAGTTGGGCTGGAGATGAGCAGTTCTTC.